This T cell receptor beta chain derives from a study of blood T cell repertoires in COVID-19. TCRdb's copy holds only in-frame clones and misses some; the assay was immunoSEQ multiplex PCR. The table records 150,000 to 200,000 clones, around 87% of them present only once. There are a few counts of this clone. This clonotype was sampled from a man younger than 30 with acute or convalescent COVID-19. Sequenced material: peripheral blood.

The CDR3, as DNA: TGTGCCAGTACCCAATTCGGAGGTTCACCCCTCCACTTT. It specifies CASTQFGGSPLHF. The chain recombines TRBV19 with TRBJ1-6, with D hard to call. There are 13 residues in the CDR3. Germline V gene lookup returns CDR1 LNHDA and CDR2 SQIVND (reference sequence). Trimming removed 7 bases from V and 9 bases from J, with 13 bases in between. The variable domain in full, completed from reference TRBV19 and TRBJ1-6, reads DGGITQSPKYLFRKEGQNVTLSCEQNLNHDAMYWYRQDPGQGLRLIYYSQIVNDFQKGDIAEGYSVSREKKESFPLTVTSAQKNPTAFYLCASTQFGGSPLHFGNGTRLTVT.